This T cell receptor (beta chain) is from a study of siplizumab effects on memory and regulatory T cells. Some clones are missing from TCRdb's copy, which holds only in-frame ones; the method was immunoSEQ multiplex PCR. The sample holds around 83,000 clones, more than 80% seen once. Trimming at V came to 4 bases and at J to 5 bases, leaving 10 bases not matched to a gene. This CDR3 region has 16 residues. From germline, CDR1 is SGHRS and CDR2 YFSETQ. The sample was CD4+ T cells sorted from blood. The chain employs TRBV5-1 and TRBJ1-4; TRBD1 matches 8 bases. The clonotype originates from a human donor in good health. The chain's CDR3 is CASSATGTGYNEKLFF. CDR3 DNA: TGCGCCAGCAGCGCAACCGGGACAGGCTACAATGAAAAACTGTTTTTT.